The sequence of this T cell receptor (beta chain) was determined in a study of blood T cell repertoires in COVID-19. The study recruited people aged about 18 to 90 years across approximately 24 US areas. Assignment of participants to cohorts was predicated upon participant-reported clinical history. All exposed participants met a person with COVID-19 within 2 weeks before entering the study. The J segment lost 2 bases and the V segment lost 7 bases, leaving 4 bases of the junction unmatched. The CDR3 is made up of 13 amino acids. Germline V gene data show CDR1 as MNHEY and CDR2 as SMNVEV (reference sequence). Data came from immunoSEQ multiplex PCR; TCRdb stores just in-frame clones and leaves some out. Seen here are approximately 260,000 clones, 80% to 90% observed once, and the top ten hold less than 8.5%.

The chain uses TRBV27 and TRBJ2-7; 8 bases map to TRBD1. The specimen sequenced was PBMCs or T cells enriched from blood (not recorded which). This TCR derives from a woman aged 45-65 years who had been exposed to COVID-19. The CDR3 sequence is CASTTDRAYEQYF. DNA of the CDR3: TGTGCCAGCACCACGGACAGGGCCTACGAGCAGTACTTC.